The rows below give T cell receptor beta chains drawn from one sample of a study of CD8 T cells in ankylosing spondylitis. TCRdb processed the 5' RACE reads anew with MiXCR; each CDR3 protein has one entry. This sample has some 300,000 distinct CDR3 sequences, with more than 20% found just once. Sequences were obtained from blood, either unsorted or a sorted T cell fraction (not recorded which). These receptors were obtained from a female donor with ankylosing spondylitis or in good health (not recorded which). Both conserved end residues are part of each CDR3. Each record gives: D gene, V gene, J gene, clone size, CDR3 DNA, CDR3 protein. A D gene is named only where the DNA matches it firmly. Expanded clones are given a class, and other clones once, few, many or no size at all.

D gene: .; V gene: TRBV5-1; J gene: TRBJ2-3; clone size: .; CDR3 DNA: TGCGCCAGCCAAGCCGCGGGCACAGATACGCAGTATTTT; CDR3 protein: CASQAAGTDTQYF
D gene: TRBD2; V gene: TRBV7-2; J gene: TRBJ2-3; clone size: once; CDR3 DNA: TGTGCCAGCAGCTTTTGGTCTAGCGGGTATAGCACAGATACGCAGTATTTT; CDR3 protein: CASSFWSSGYSTDTQYF
D gene: .; V gene: TRBV20-1; J gene: TRBJ2-1; clone size: few; CDR3 DNA: TGCAGTGCTACCCCGCCTAGCAGACTCTACAATGAGCAGTTCTTC; CDR3 protein: CSATPPSRLYNEQFF
D gene: .; V gene: TRBV10-2; J gene: TRBJ2-2; clone size: .; CDR3 DNA: TGCGCCAGCAGTGAGTCGTTTAGACAGGTAGACACCGGGGAGCTGTTTTTT; CDR3 protein: CASSESFRQVDTGELFF
D gene: .; V gene: TRBV7-8; J gene: TRBJ2-5; clone size: .; CDR3 DNA: TGTGCCAGCACCATATGGGGGGACCAAGAGACCCAGTACTTC; CDR3 protein: CASTIWGDQETQYF
D gene: .; V gene: TRBV29-1; J gene: TRBJ2-1; clone size: many; CDR3 DNA: TGCAGCGTTGAGAGGGGGAATGAGCAGTTCTTC; CDR3 protein: CSVERGNEQFF
D gene: .; V gene: TRBV28; J gene: TRBJ2-7; clone size: few; CDR3 DNA: TGTGCCAGCACCCCTCAACGGGGTGGGCGAATTGACGAGCAGTACTTC; CDR3 protein: CASTPQRGGRIDEQYF
D gene: .; V gene: TRBV20-1; J gene: TRBJ1-5; clone size: few; CDR3 DNA: TGCAGTGCAAACATAGCAGAAAATCAGCCCCAGCATTTT; CDR3 protein: CSANIAENQPQHF
D gene: .; V gene: TRBV9; J gene: TRBJ2-1; clone size: .; CDR3 DNA: TGTGCCAGCAGCGTAGTGGGCGACACCTACAATGAGCAGTTCTTC; CDR3 protein: CASSVVGDTYNEQFF
D gene: TRBD2; V gene: TRBV28; J gene: TRBJ2-1; clone size: .; CDR3 DNA: TGTGCCAGCAGTTCCCCTCTTTGGCCGGGAGGGCCTTCCTACAATGAGCAGTTCTTC; CDR3 protein: CASSSPLWPGGPSYNEQFF
D gene: .; V gene: TRBV7-2; J gene: TRBJ2-5; clone size: few; CDR3 DNA: TGTGCCAGCAGCTCTTCTCGTCGGGGAGAGACCCAGTACTTC; CDR3 protein: CASSSSRRGETQYF
D gene: TRBD2; V gene: TRBV10-3; J gene: TRBJ2-3; clone size: .; CDR3 DNA: TGTGCCATCAACCGACTAGCGGGATCAGATACGCAGTATTTT; CDR3 protein: CAINRLAGSDTQYF
D gene: .; V gene: TRBV5-1; J gene: TRBJ1-1; clone size: many; CDR3 DNA: TGTGCCAGCAGTTTGTCCCCGAACACTGAAGCTTTCTTT; CDR3 protein: CASSLSPNTEAFF
D gene: .; V gene: TRBV6-1; J gene: TRBJ2-2; clone size: .; CDR3 DNA: TGTGCCAGCAGTGAACGCAGGGGGAACACCGGGGAGCTGTTTTTT; CDR3 protein: CASSERRGNTGELFF
D gene: .; V gene: TRBV10-3; J gene: TRBJ2-2; clone size: few; CDR3 DNA: TGTGCCATCAGTGAGTCCCGACAGAACACCGGGGAGCTGTTTTTT; CDR3 protein: CAISESRQNTGELFF
D gene: .; V gene: TRBV6-1; J gene: TRBJ1-1; clone size: few; CDR3 DNA: TGTGCCAGCAGTGAGGCGAGGGGCACTGAAGCTTTCTTT; CDR3 protein: CASSEARGTEAFF
D gene: .; V gene: TRBV11-2; J gene: TRBJ1-5; clone size: .; CDR3 DNA: TGTGCCAGCAGCTTAGGGTCGGGGCGCAGGTGGGGCAATCAGCCCCAGCATTTT; CDR3 protein: CASSLGSGRRWGNQPQHF
D gene: .; V gene: TRBV29-1; J gene: TRBJ1-1; clone size: .; CDR3 DNA: TGCAGCGTTGAAGGTGGTAGGGGTGCTTTCTTT; CDR3 protein: CSVEGGRGAFF
D gene: .; V gene: TRBV7-3; J gene: TRBJ2-7; clone size: many; CDR3 DNA: TGTGCCAGCAGCTCGTCAGGGTCCCACGAGCAGTACTTC; CDR3 protein: CASSSSGSHEQYF
D gene: .; V gene: TRBV6-6; J gene: TRBJ1-1; clone size: .; CDR3 DNA: TGTGCCAGTACGGGGGGCCTTAACACTGAAGCTTTCTTT; CDR3 protein: CASTGGLNTEAFF
D gene: .; V gene: TRBV5-5; J gene: TRBJ2-7; clone size: .; CDR3 DNA: TGTGCCAGCAGCTTTCCCCGAGGGACCTACGAGCAGTACTTC; CDR3 protein: CASSFPRGTYEQYF
D gene: .; V gene: TRBV20-1; J gene: TRBJ1-1; clone size: few; CDR3 DNA: TGCAGTGCTAGCAGATCGGGCACGGACACTGAAGCTTTCTTT; CDR3 protein: CSASRSGTDTEAFF
D gene: TRBD2; V gene: TRBV23-1; J gene: TRBJ2-1; clone size: few; CDR3 DNA: TGCGCCAGCAACAAGCGGGATGGGGTGTACAATGAGCAGTTCTTC; CDR3 protein: CASNKRDGVYNEQFF
D gene: TRBD1; V gene: TRBV29-1; J gene: TRBJ2-7; clone size: .; CDR3 DNA: TGCAGCGTGGGAACAGGGGTCGGAGAGCAGTACTTC; CDR3 protein: CSVGTGVGEQYF
D gene: .; V gene: TRBV20-1; J gene: TRBJ2-7; clone size: .; CDR3 DNA: TGCAGTGCTAGATCTGCGGTGGGTAGCGGCTACGAGCAGTACTTC; CDR3 protein: CSARSAVGSGYEQYF
D gene: TRBD1; V gene: TRBV6-5; J gene: TRBJ2-5; clone size: .; CDR3 DNA: TGTGCCAGCAGTTACTTCTCCGACAGGGCCAAGACCCAGTACTTC; CDR3 protein: CASSYFSDRAKTQYF
D gene: TRBD2; V gene: TRBV20-1; J gene: TRBJ2-1; clone size: many; CDR3 DNA: TGCAGTGCTAGAGGAGTGGGAGGGCCTAACAATGAGCAGTTCTTC; CDR3 protein: CSARGVGGPNNEQFF
D gene: .; V gene: TRBV5-1; J gene: TRBJ2-3; clone size: .; CDR3 DNA: TGCGCCAGCAGCCCGTCCACCCCAGGGGCAGATACGCAGTATTTT; CDR3 protein: CASSPSTPGADTQYF
D gene: TRBD1; V gene: TRBV20-1; J gene: TRBJ1-1; clone size: few; CDR3 DNA: TGCAGTGCTAGAGCCATAGGACAGGGGGCTTTTGAAGCTTTCTTT; CDR3 protein: CSARAIGQGAFEAFF
D gene: .; V gene: TRBV7-6; J gene: TRBJ2-5; clone size: once; CDR3 DNA: TGTGCCAGCAGCTTAGGAGTGGTAGAAGAGACCCAGTACTTC; CDR3 protein: CASSLGVVEETQYF
D gene: .; V gene: TRBV6-1; J gene: TRBJ2-5; clone size: few; CDR3 DNA: TGTGCCAGCAGTCTTGGGAGAAACCAAGAGACCCAGTACTTC; CDR3 protein: CASSLGRNQETQYF
D gene: .; V gene: TRBV12-3/TRBV12-4; J gene: TRBJ1-2; clone size: few; CDR3 DNA: TGTGCCAGCCACCCCGGGGCCAACTATGGCTACACCTTC; CDR3 protein: CASHPGANYGYTF
D gene: .; V gene: TRBV6-1; J gene: TRBJ1-1; clone size: many; CDR3 DNA: TGTGCCAGCAGTCGGGGTTTGCTCGCCATGAACACTGAAGCTTTCTTT; CDR3 protein: CASSRGLLAMNTEAFF
D gene: TRBD1; V gene: TRBV29-1; J gene: TRBJ2-5; clone size: .; CDR3 DNA: TGCAGCGTGGGGGACAGGAGGGGCCGGGTGGGCCAGTACTTC; CDR3 protein: CSVGDRRGRVGQYF
D gene: .; V gene: TRBV5-4; J gene: TRBJ2-3; clone size: .; CDR3 DNA: TGTGCCAGCAGCAGGGGGGGTACGCAGTATTTT; CDR3 protein: CASSRGGTQYF
D gene: .; V gene: TRBV29-1; J gene: TRBJ1-2; clone size: .; CDR3 DNA: TGCAGCGTTAGACTGACAGCTAACTATGGCTACACCTTC; CDR3 protein: CSVRLTANYGYTF
D gene: .; V gene: TRBV6-5; J gene: TRBJ2-5; clone size: many; CDR3 DNA: TGTGCCAGCAGTTACTCCCCCTTAGGGGAGACCCAGTACTTC; CDR3 protein: CASSYSPLGETQYF
D gene: .; V gene: TRBV27; J gene: TRBJ2-1; clone size: few; CDR3 DNA: TGTGCCAGCAGGCGAGAACGGAGCTCCTACAATGAGCAGTTCTTC; CDR3 protein: CASRRERSSYNEQFF
D gene: .; V gene: TRBV7-2; J gene: TRBJ2-3; clone size: many; CDR3 DNA: TGTGCCAGCAGCCCTCGGGGCGTGGGCACAGATACGCAGTATTTT; CDR3 protein: CASSPRGVGTDTQYF
D gene: .; V gene: TRBV12-3/TRBV12-4; J gene: TRBJ2-1; clone size: few; CDR3 DNA: TGTGCCAGCAGTTTATCCGAGGTCTTTGAGCAGTTCTTC; CDR3 protein: CASSLSEVFEQFF
D gene: .; V gene: TRBV6-5; J gene: TRBJ2-1; clone size: .; CDR3 DNA: TGTGCCAGCAGCCGCGGGCCCCCCCTTGGGGAGCAGTTCTTC; CDR3 protein: CASSRGPPLGEQFF
D gene: .; V gene: TRBV30; J gene: TRBJ2-5; clone size: .; CDR3 DNA: TGTGCCATCGGAGAGACCCAGTACTTC; CDR3 protein: CAIGETQYF
D gene: TRBD1; V gene: TRBV6-1; J gene: TRBJ2-7; clone size: many; CDR3 DNA: TGTGCCAGCAGAAGAGGGACAGGGGCGGTCGAGCAGTACTTC; CDR3 protein: CASRRGTGAVEQYF
D gene: .; V gene: TRBV5-6; J gene: TRBJ2-7; clone size: .; CDR3 DNA: TGTGCCATCGGCCCCGGGGTCCTCAAGCAGTACTTC; CDR3 protein: CAIGPGVLKQYF
D gene: .; V gene: TRBV11-2; J gene: TRBJ2-1; clone size: once; CDR3 DNA: TGTGCCAGCAGCCCACAAGGGGCAGGGGACAATGAGCAGTTCTTC; CDR3 protein: CASSPQGAGDNEQFF
D gene: .; V gene: TRBV12-3/TRBV12-4; J gene: TRBJ2-2; clone size: many; CDR3 DNA: TGTGCCAGCAAAAACGCAGGGCTCCTCAGGGAGCTGTTTTTT; CDR3 protein: CASKNAGLLRELFF
D gene: .; V gene: TRBV5-6; J gene: TRBJ2-2; clone size: few; CDR3 DNA: TGTGCCAGCAACCTCCAGGGGCTCGATAACACCGGGGAGCTGTTTTTT; CDR3 protein: CASNLQGLDNTGELFF
D gene: .; V gene: TRBV7-3; J gene: TRBJ2-1; clone size: .; CDR3 DNA: TGTGCCAGCAGCTTAAAGGTGGCCGACTACAATGAGCAGTTCTTC; CDR3 protein: CASSLKVADYNEQFF
D gene: .; V gene: TRBV20-1; J gene: TRBJ1-5; clone size: .; CDR3 DNA: TGCAGTGTCAGCCTGGGCGGGTTGTATCAGCCCCAGCATTTT; CDR3 protein: CSVSLGGLYQPQHF
D gene: .; V gene: TRBV7-2; J gene: TRBJ2-7; clone size: .; CDR3 DNA: TGTGCCAGCAGCTTAGAAGTGGGGCGGCCCTCCTACGAGCAGTACTTC; CDR3 protein: CASSLEVGRPSYEQYF
D gene: TRBD1; V gene: TRBV12-3/TRBV12-4; J gene: TRBJ2-3; clone size: .; CDR3 DNA: TGTGCCAGCAGAAAGACCGGGACAGGGGGCACAGATACGCAGTATTTT; CDR3 protein: CASRKTGTGGTDTQYF
D gene: .; V gene: TRBV5-5; J gene: TRBJ1-6; clone size: .; CDR3 DNA: TGTGCCAGCAGCACACTTCAGACCTCCTATAATTCACCCCTCCACTTT; CDR3 protein: CASSTLQTSYNSPLHF
D gene: TRBD2; V gene: TRBV15; J gene: TRBJ2-1; clone size: few; CDR3 DNA: TGTGCCACCAGCAGAGAGCTAGCGGCTACAATGACGCAGTTCTTC; CDR3 protein: CATSRELAATMTQFF
D gene: .; V gene: TRBV5-8; J gene: TRBJ1-5; clone size: .; CDR3 DNA: TGTGCCAGTCAGAAGAGGAATCAGCCCCAGCATTTT; CDR3 protein: CASQKRNQPQHF